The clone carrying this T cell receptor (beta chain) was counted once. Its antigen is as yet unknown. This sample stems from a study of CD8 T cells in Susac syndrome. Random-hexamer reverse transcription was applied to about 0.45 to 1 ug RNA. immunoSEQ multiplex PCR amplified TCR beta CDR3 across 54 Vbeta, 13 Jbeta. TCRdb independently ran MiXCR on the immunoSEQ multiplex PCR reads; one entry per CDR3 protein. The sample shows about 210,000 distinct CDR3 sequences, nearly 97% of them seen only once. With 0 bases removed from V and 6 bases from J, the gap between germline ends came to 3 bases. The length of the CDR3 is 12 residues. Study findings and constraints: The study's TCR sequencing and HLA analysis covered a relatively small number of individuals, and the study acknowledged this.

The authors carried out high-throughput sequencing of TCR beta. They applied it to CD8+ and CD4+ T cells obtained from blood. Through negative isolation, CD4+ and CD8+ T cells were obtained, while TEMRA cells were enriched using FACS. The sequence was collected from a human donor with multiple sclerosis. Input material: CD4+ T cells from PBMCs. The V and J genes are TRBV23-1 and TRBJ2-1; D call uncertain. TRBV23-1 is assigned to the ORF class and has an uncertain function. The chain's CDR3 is CASSQSSNEQFF. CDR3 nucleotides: TGCGCCAGCAGTCAATCTTCCAATGAGCAGTTCTTC.